This record concerns one T cell receptor (beta chain) sequence. The sample is drawn from a study of blood T cell repertoires in COVID-19. Clones were sequenced by immunoSEQ multiplex PCR, and TCRdb holds only the in-frame ones, with some missing. Of under 150,000 clones in the sample, over 85% are singletons; the top ten hold approximately 4.6%. This receptor was taken from a man aged 60 to 75 with COVID-19, enrolled during active disease. Material for sequencing was peripheral blood.

As DNA, the CDR3 is TGTGCCAGTAGTATAACGGGACAGTCCTCCTACAATGAGCAGTTCTTC. Translation: CASSITGQSSYNEQFF. The chain joins TRBV19 to TRBJ2-1; 7 bases fit TRBD1. The V gene's germline CDR1 is LNHDA and CDR2 SQIVND (reference sequence). The CDR3 extends over 16 amino acids. V lost 2 bases, J lost 0 bases, and 4 bases stayed unmatched.